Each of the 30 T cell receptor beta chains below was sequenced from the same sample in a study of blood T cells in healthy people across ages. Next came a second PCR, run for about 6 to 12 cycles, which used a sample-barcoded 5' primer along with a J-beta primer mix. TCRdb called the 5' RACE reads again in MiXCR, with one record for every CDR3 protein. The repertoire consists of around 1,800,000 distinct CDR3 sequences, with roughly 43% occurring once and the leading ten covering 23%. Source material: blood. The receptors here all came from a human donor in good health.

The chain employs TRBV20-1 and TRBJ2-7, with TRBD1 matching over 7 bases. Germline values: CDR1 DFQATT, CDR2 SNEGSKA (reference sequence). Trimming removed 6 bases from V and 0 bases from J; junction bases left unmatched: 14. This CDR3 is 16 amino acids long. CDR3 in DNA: TGCAGTGCCACAGACAGGGTTCAAACAGTCTCCTACGAGCAGTACTTC. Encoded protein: CSATDRVQTVSYEQYF.

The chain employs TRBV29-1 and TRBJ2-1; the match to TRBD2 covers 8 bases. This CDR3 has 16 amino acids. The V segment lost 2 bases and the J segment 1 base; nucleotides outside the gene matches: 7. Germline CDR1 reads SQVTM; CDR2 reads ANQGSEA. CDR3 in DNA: TGCAGCGTTGAACTCAGCGGGAGTAGGTCCTACAATGAGCAGTTCTTC. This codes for CSVELSGSRSYNEQFF.

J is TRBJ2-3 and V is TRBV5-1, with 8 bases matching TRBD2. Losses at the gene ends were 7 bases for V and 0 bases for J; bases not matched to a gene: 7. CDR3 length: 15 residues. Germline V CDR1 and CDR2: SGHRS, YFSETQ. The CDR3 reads CASDYGGASTDTQYF. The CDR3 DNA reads TGCGCCAGCGACTACGGGGGGGCTAGCACAGATACGCAGTATTTT.

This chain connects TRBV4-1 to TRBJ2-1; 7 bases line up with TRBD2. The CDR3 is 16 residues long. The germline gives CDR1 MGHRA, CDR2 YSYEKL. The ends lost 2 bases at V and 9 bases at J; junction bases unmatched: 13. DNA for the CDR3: TGCGCCAGCAGCCAATCGAGCGGGGCCCCTGAAAGTGAGCAGTTCTTC. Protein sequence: CASSQSSGAPESEQFF.

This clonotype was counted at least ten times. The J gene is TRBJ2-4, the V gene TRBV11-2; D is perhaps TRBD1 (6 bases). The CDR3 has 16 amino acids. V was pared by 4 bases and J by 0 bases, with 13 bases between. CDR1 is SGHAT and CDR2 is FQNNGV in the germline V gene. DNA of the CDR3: TGTGCCAGCAGCTCCCGGACAGAACTAGCCAAAAACATTCAGTACTTC. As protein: CASSSRTELAKNIQYF.

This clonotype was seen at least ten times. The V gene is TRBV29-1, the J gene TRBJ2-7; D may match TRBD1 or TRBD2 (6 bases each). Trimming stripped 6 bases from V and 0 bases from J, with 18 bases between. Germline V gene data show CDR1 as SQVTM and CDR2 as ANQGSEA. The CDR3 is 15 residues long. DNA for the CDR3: TGCAGCGTCCTCGGGGGCACAGTGAGCTCCTACGAGCAGTACTTC. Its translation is CSVLGGTVSSYEQYF.

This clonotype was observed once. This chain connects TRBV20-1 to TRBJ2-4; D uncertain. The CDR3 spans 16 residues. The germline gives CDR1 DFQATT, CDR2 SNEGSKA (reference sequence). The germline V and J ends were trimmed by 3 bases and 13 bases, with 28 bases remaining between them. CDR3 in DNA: TGCAGTGCTAGTCGCGCCGGAGCTTTATCTTACAATGAGCAGTACTTC. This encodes CSASRAGALSYNEQYF.

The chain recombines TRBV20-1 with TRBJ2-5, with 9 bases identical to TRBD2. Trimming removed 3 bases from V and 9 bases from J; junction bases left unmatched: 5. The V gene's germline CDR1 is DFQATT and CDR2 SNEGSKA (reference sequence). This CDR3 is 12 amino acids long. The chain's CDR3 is CSARRGGEAQYF. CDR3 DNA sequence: TGCAGTGCTAGGCGGGGGGGCGAGGCCCAGTACTTC.

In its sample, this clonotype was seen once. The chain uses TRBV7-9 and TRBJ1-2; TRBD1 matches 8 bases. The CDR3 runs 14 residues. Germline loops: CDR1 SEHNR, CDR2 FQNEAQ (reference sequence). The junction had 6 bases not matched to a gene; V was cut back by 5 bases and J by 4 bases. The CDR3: CASSATGGTYGYTF. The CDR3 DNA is TGTGCCAGCAGCGCAACAGGGGGAACCTATGGCTACACCTTC.

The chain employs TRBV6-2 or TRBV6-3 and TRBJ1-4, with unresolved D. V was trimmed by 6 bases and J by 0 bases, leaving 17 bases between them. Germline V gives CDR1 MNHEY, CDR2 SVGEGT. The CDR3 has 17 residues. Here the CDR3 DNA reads TGTGCCAGCAGCCGAACAGCGCAAGATGCAACTAATGAAAAACTGTTTTTT. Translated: CASSRTAQDATNEKLFF.

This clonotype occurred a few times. Here the CDR3 DNA reads TGTGCTAGTGGTTTGACCCCCAGGGTAATTATAAGCTCCTACAATGAGCAGTTCTTC. Its protein product is CASGLTPRVIISSYNEQFF. The gene calls are TRBV12-5 and TRBJ2-1; the D gene is possibly TRBD1 (5 bases). V lost 2 bases, J lost 0 bases, and 20 bases lay in between. There are 19 residues in the CDR3. Per the germline V gene, CDR1 is LGHNT and CDR2 is FRNRAP. Looking up the rest from reference TRBV12-5 and TRBJ2-1 gives the full variable domain: DARVTQTPRHKVTEMGQEVTMRCQPILGHNTVFWYRQTMMQGLELLAYFRNRAPLDDSGMPKDRFSAEMPDATLATLKIQPSEPRDSAVYFCASGLTPRVIISSYNEQFFGPGTRLTVL.

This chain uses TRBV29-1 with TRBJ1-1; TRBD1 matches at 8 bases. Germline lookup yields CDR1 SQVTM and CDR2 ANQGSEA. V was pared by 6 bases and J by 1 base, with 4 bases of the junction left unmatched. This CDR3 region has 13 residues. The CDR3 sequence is CSVSGQANTEAFF. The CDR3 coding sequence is TGCAGCGTCTCGGGACAGGCGAACACTGAAGCTTTCTTT. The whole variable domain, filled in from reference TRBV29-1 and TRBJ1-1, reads SAVISQKPSRDICQRGTSLTIQCQVDSQVTMMFWYRQQPGQSLTLIATANQGSEATYESGFVIDKFPISRPNLTFSTLTVSNMSPEDSSIYLCSVSGQANTEAFFGQGTRLTVV.

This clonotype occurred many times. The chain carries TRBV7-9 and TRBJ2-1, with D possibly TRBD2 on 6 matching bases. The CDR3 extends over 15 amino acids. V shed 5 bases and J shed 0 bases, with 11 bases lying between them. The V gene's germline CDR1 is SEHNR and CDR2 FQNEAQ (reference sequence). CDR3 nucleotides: TGTGCCAGCAGCCCTCCCGGGAGCTCCTACAATGAGCAGTTCTTC. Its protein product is CASSPPGSSYNEQFF. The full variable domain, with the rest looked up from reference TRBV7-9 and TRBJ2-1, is DTGVSQNPRHKITKRGQNVTFRCDPISEHNRLYWYRQTLGQGPEFLTYFQNEAQLEKSRLLSDRFSAERPKGSFSTLEIQRTEQGDSAMYLCASSPPGSSYNEQFFGPGTRLTVL.

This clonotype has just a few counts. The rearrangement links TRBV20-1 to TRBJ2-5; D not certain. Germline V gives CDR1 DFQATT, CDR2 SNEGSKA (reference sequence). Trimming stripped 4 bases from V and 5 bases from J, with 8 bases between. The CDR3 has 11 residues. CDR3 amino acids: CSAKGVETQYF. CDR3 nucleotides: TGCAGTGCTAAAGGCGTCGAGACCCAGTACTTC.

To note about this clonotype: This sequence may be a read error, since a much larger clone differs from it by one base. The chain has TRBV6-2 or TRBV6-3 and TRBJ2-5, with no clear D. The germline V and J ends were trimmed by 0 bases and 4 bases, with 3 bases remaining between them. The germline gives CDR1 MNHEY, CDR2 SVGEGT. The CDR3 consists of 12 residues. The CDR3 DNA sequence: TGTGCCAGCAGTTACTCGGTAGAGACCCAGTACTTC. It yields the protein CASSYSVETQYF.

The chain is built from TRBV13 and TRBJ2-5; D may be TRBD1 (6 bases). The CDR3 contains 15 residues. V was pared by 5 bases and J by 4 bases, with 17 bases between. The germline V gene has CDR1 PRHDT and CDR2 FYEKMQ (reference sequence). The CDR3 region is CASSKRGTPSETQYF. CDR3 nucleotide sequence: TGTGCCAGCAGCAAGAGGGGGACGCCATCAGAGACCCAGTACTTC. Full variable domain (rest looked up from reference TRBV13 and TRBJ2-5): AAGVIQSPRHLIKEKRETATLKCYPIPRHDTVYWYQQGPGQDPQFLISFYEKMQSDKGSIPDRFSAQQFSDYHSELNMSSLELGDSALYFCASSKRGTPSETQYFGPGTRLLVL.

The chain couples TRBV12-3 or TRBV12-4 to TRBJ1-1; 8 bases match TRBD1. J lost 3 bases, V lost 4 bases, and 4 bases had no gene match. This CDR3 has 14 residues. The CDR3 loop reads CASSSARGHTEAFF. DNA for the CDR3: TGTGCCAGCAGTTCAGCCAGGGGGCACACTGAAGCTTTCTTT.

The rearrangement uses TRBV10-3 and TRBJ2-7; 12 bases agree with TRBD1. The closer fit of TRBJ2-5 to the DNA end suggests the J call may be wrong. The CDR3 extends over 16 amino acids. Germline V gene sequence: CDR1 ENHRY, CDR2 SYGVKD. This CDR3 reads CAISEPGQGAGETQYF. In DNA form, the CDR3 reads TGTGCCATCAGTGAACCGGGACAGGGGGCCGGAGAGACCCAGTACTTC.

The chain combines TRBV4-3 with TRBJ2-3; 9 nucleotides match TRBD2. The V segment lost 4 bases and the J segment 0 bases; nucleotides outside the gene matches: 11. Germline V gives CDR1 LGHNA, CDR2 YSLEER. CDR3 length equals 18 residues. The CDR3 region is CASSPRFSGGSSTDTQYF. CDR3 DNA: TGCGCCAGCAGCCCCCGCTTTAGCGGGGGCTCTAGCACAGATACGCAGTATTTT.

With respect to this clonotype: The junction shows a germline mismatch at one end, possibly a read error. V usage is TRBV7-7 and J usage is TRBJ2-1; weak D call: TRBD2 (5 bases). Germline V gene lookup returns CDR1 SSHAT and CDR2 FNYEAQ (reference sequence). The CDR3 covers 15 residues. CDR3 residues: CASSLGLVSYNEQLF. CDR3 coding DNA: TGTGCTAGCAGCTTAGGACTCGTCTCCTACAATGAGCAGTTGTTC.

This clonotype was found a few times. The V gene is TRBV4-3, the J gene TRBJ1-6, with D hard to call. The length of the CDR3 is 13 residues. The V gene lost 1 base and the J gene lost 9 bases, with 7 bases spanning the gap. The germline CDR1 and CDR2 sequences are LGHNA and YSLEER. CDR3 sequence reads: CASSQVSSSPLHF. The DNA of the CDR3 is TGCGCCAGCAGCCAAGTTTCGAGTTCACCCCTCCACTTT.

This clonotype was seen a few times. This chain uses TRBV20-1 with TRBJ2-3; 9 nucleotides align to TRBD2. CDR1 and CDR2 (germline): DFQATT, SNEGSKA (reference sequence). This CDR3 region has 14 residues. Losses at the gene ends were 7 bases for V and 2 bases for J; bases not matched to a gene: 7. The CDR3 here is CSVPLAGITDTQYF. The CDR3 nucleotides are TGCAGTGTCCCGCTAGCGGGGATCACAGATACGCAGTATTTT.

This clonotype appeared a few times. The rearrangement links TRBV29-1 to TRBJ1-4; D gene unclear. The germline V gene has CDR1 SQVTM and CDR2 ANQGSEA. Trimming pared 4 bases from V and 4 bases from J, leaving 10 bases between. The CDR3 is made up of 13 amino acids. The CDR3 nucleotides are TGCAGCGTTGCACGGATTCTTAATGAAAAACTGTTTTTT. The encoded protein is CSVARILNEKLFF.

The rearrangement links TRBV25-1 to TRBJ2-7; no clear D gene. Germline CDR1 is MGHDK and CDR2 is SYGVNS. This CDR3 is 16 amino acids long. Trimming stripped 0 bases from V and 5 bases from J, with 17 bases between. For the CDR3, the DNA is TGTGCCAGCAGTGAATATTTTCAACAAGCCGTCCACGAGCAGTACTTC. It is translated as CASSEYFQQAVHEQYF.

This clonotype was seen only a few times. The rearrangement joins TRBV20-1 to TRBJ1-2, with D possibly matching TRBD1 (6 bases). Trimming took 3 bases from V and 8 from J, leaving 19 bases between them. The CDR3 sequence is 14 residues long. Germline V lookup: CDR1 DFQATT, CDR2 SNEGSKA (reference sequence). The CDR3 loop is CSASLTREGDGYTF. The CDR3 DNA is TGCAGTGCTAGCCTGACCAGGGAGGGGGACGGCTACACCTTC.

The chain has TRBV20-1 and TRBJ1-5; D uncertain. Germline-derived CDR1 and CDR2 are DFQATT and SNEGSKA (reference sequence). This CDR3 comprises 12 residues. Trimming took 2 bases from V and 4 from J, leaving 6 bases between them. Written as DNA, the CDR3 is TGCAGTGCTAGAAACGTGAATCAGCCCCAGCATTTT. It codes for CSARNVNQPQHF.

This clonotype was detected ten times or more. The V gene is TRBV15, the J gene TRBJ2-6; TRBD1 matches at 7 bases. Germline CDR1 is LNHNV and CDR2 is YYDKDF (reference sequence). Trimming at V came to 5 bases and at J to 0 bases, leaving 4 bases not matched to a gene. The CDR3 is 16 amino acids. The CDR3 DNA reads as TGTGCCACCAGCCCCACAGGGGACTCTGGGGCCAACGTCCTGACTTTC. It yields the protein CATSPTGDSGANVLTF.

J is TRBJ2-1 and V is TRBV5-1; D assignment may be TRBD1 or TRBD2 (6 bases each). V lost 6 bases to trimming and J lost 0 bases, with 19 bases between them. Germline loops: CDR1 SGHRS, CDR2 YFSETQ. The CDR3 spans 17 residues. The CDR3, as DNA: TGCGCCAGCACCCCACAGGGACTCTTGAGCTCCTACAATGAGCAGTTCTTC. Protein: CASTPQGLLSSYNEQFF.

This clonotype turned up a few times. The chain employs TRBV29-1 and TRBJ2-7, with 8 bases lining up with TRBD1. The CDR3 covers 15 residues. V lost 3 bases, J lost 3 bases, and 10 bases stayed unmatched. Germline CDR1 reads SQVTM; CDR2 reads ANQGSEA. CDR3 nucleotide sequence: TGCAGCGTTGAGGCTGGGGCAGGGGGCCACTACGAGCAGTACTTC. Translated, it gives CSVEAGAGGHYEQYF.

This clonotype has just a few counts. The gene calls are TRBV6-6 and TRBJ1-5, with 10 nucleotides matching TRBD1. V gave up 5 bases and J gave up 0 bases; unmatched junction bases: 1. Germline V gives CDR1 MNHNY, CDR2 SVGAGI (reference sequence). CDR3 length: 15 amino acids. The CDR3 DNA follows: TGTGCCAGCAGTGGGGACAGGGGTAGCAATCAGCCCCAGCATTTT. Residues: CASSGDRGSNQPQHF.